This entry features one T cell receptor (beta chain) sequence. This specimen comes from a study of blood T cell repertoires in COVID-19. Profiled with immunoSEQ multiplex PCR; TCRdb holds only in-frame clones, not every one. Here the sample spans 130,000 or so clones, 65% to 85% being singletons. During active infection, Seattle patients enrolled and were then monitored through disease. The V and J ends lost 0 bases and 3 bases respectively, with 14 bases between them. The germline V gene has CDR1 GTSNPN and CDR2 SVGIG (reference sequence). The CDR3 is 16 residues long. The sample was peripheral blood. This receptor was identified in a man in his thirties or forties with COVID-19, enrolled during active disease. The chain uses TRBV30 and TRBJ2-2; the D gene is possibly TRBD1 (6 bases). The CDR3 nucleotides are TGTGCCTGGAGTGTACGCCGCCAGGGGTACACCGGGGAGCTGTTTTTT. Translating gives CAWSVRRQGYTGELFF. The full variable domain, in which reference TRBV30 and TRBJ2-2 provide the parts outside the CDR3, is SQTIHQWPATLVQPVGSPLSLECTVEGTSNPNLYWYRQAAGRGLQLLFYSVGIGQISSEVPQNLSASRPQDRQFILSSKKLLLSDSGFYLCAWSVRRQGYTGELFFGEGSRLTVL.